The clone carrying this T cell receptor (beta chain) has only a few counts. Its specificity is not known. The sample comes from a study of post-analysis software for immune sequencing data. Looking at the study overall: Progressive-relapsing, secondary progressive and relapsing-remitting multiple sclerosis were among the disease courses included.

Sequencing libraries made from TCR beta cDNA carried unique molecular identifiers. Via MiXCR, TCRdb re-called the PCR reads, giving one row per CDR3 protein. The table has approximately 770,000 distinct CDR3 sequences, more than 45% seen once; the top ten hold roughly 5.2%. Germline V gives CDR1 SGHRS, CDR2 YFSETQ. Trimming at V came to 2 bases and at J to 8 bases, leaving 3 bases not matched to a gene. The CDR3 is 12 residues long. Regarding the study as a whole: TRBV5-6, TRBV5-1 and TRBV20-1 were among four or five TRBV segments more frequent in patients than controls. By F measure, strong co-clustering occurred among samples prepared in the same batch. Those with multiple sclerosis, the patient group, showed significantly lower normalized Chao1 diversity than controls.

This sequence was found in a girl aged 10-17 years with multiple sclerosis. Specimen: blood. The chain carries TRBV5-1 and TRBJ1-2; 7 bases fit TRBD1. The CDR3 loop reads CASSLWDSGYTF. In DNA form, the CDR3 reads TGCGCCAGCAGCTTATGGGACAGCGGCTACACCTTC. Drawing the rest from reference TRBV5-1 and TRBJ1-2, the complete variable domain is KAGVTQTPRYLIKTRGQQVTLSCSPISGHRSVSWYQQTPGQGLQFLFEYFSETQRNKGNFPGRFSGRQFSNSRSEMNVSTLELGDSALYLCASSLWDSGYTFGSGTRLTVV.